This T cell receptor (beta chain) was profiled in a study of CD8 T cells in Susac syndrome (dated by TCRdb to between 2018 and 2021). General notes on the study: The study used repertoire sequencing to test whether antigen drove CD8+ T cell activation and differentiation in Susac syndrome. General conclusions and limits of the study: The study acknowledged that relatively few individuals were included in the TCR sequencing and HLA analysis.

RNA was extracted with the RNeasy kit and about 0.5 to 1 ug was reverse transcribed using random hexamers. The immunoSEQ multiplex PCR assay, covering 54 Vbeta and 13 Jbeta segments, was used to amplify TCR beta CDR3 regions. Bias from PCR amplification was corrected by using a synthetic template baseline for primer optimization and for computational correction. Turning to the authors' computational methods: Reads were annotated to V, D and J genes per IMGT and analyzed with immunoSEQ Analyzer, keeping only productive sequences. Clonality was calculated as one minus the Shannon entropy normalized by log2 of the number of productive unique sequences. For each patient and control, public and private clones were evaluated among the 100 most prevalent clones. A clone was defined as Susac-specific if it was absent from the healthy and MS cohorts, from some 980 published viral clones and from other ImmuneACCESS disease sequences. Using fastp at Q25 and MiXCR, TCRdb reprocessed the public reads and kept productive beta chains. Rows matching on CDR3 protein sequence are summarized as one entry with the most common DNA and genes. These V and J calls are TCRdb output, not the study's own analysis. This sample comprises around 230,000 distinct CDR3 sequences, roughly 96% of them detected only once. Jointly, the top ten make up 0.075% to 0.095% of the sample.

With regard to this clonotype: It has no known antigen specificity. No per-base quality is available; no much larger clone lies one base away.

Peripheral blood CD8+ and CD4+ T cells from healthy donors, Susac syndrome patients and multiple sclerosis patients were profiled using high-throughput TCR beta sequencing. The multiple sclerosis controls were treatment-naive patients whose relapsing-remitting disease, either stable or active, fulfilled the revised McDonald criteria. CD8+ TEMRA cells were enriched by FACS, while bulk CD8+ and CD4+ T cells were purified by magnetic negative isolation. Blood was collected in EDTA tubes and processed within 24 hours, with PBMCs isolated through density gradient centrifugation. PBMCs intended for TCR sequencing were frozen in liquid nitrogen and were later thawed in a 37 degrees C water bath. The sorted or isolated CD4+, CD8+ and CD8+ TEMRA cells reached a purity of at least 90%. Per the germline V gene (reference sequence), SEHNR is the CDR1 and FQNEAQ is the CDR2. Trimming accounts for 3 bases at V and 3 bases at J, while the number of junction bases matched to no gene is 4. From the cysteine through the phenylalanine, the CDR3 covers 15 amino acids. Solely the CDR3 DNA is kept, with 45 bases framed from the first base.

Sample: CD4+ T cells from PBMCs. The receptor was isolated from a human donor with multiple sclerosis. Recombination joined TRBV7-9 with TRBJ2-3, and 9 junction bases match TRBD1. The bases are TGTGCCAGCAGCTTCGGGGACAGGGATACAGATACGCAGTATTTT. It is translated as CASSFGDRDTDTQYF. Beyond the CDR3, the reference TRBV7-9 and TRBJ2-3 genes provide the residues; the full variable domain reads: DTGVSQNPRHKITKRGQNVTFRCDPISEHNRLYWYRQTLGQGPEFLTYFQNEAQLEKSRLLSDRFSAERPKGSFSTLEIQRTEQGDSAMYLCASSFGDRDTDTQYFGPGTRLTVL.